This TCR beta chain emerged from a study of vaccination and CD4 T cells after COVID-19. Regarding treatment: roughly 10-day PBMC culture with coronavirus spike peptide pools or control peptides (ViraFEST assay). The table lists this clonotype with a count of one. Its target is unknown. Sequencing of the DNA from cultured CD4+ T cells was carried out with the Oncomine TCR Beta short-read assay. TCRdb re-called the PCR reads with MiXCR, one entry per CDR3 protein. Of several thousand distinct CDR3 sequences listed, 71% are singletons. Sequencing was carried out using CD4+ T cells from blood, cultured in vitro. The receptor was derived from a human donor who had recovered from COVID-19.

As DNA, the CDR3 is TGTGCCAGTAGTCCCCTCGACCGGAGTGAAGCTTTCTTT. Translating gives CASSPLDRSEAFF. The J gene is TRBJ1-1, the V gene TRBV19; D uncertain. From germline, CDR1 is LNHDA and CDR2 SQIVND (reference sequence). The CDR3 length is 13 residues. V lost 5 bases and J 7 bases, leaving 14 bases between the germline ends. The whole variable domain, filled in from reference TRBV19 and TRBJ1-1, reads DGGITQSPKYLFRKEGQNVTLSCEQNLNHDAMYWYRQDPGQGLRLIYYSQIVNDFQKGDIAEGYSVSREKKESFPLTVTSAQKNPTAFYLCASSPLDRSEAFFGQGTRLTVV.